This is a list of T cell receptor beta chains from one sample in a study of blood T cell repertoires in COVID-19. Libraries were prepared by immunoSEQ multiplex PCR; TCRdb keeps only in-frame clonotypes and omits some of them. The sample holds around 280,000 clones; around 85% are singletons and the top ten take roughly 6.3%. Material for sequencing was PBMCs or T cells enriched from blood (not recorded which). These receptors were obtained from a woman in her thirties or forties who had recovered from COVID-19. Both conserved end residues are part of each CDR3. Each record gives: V gene, D gene, clone size, J gene, CDR3 protein, CDR3 DNA. The D gene is left open where the match is weak. Size values are once, few and many counts, or a class for expanded clones, and some rows have none.

TRBV18,TRBD1,once,TRBJ2-7,CASSPDRVEQYF,TGTGCCAGCTCACCGGACAGGGTCGAGCAGTACTTC
TRBV7-2,NA,NA,TRBJ2-1,CASSLEIGHNEQFF,TGTGCCAGCAGCTTAGAAATTGGCCACAATGAGCAGTTCTTC
TRBV7-6,NA,NA,TRBJ1-3,CASSLTPGSTGNTIYF,TGTGCCAGCAGCTTAACCCCCGGGTCCACTGGAAACACCATATATTTT
TRBV6-2/TRBV6-3,TRBD1,once,TRBJ1-1,CASSYARGLVGTEAFF,TGTGCCAGCAGTTACGCCAGGGGGTTAGTCGGAACTGAAGCTTTCTTT
TRBV7-2,NA,NA,TRBJ1-1,CASSPRAGDTEAFF,TGTGCCAGCAGCCCTCGGGCGGGGGACACTGAAGCTTTCTTT
TRBV5-6,NA,NA,TRBJ1-6,CASSLAVQARVASPLHF,TGTGCCAGCAGCTTGGCCGTACAGGCTCGCGTGGCTTCACCCCTCCACTTT
TRBV4-3,NA,once,TRBJ2-7,CASSREAFLSYEQYF,TGCGCCAGCAGCCGGGAGGCCTTCCTCTCCTACGAGCAGTACTTC
TRBV6-5,TRBD1,NA,TRBJ1-2,CASSYRQGAVDGYTF,TGTGCCAGCAGTTACCGACAGGGGGCGGTGGATGGCTACACCTTC
TRBV29-1,NA,NA,TRBJ1-5,CSAVWAADQPQHF,TGCAGCGCAGTATGGGCAGCTGATCAGCCCCAGCATTTT
TRBV9,NA,NA,TRBJ1-2,CASSVGAGDYGYTF,TGTGCCAGCAGCGTAGGGGCAGGGGACTATGGCTACACCTTC
TRBV9,NA,NA,TRBJ1-1,CASSETVNTEAFF,TGTGCCAGCAGCGAAACAGTGAACACTGAAGCTTTCTTT
TRBV28,TRBD2,once,TRBJ2-3,CASKEGGPGDTQYF,TGTGCCAGCAAGGAGGGAGGGCCAGGAGATACGCAGTATTTT
TRBV28,TRBD1,NA,TRBJ1-2,CASSFPDRGGYGYTF,TGTGCCAGCAGTTTCCCCGACAGGGGGGGATATGGCTACACCTTC
TRBV5-1,TRBD2,NA,TRBJ2-1,CASSLAYSHGTSGYNEQFF,TGCGCCAGCAGCTTGGCCTATTCCCACGGGACTAGCGGTTACAATGAGCAGTTCTTC
TRBV6-5,NA,few,TRBJ2-1,CASSYASRLGEQFF,TGTGCCAGCAGTTACGCCTCCCGTCTCGGTGAGCAGTTCTTC
TRBV7-8,TRBD1,NA,TRBJ1-5,CASSTGTGNQPQHF,TGTGCCAGCAGCACCGGGACAGGCAATCAGCCCCAGCATTTT
TRBV28,TRBD1,once,TRBJ1-2,CASSLEGAGYTF,TGTGCCAGCAGTTTAGAGGGGGCGGGCTACACCTTC
TRBV18,NA,NA,TRBJ1-1,CASSARDLNTEAFF,TGTGCCAGCTCAGCCCGGGACTTGAACACTGAAGCTTTCTTT
TRBV28,NA,many,TRBJ1-1,CASSIGGPGAEAFF,TGTGCCAGCAGCATAGGGGGTCCAGGGGCTGAAGCTTTCTTT
TRBV9,TRBD2,NA,TRBJ2-7,CASSVRAGVSYEQYF,TGTGCCAGCAGCGTTCGAGCGGGAGTAAGTTACGAGCAGTACTTC
TRBV11-2,TRBD2,NA,TRBJ2-5,CASSRWGAGDVTETQYF,TGTGCCAGCAGCCGGTGGGGAGCGGGAGACGTCACGGAGACCCAGTACTTC
TRBV7-2,NA,NA,TRBJ1-2,CASSIRTDNYGYTF,TGTGCCAGCAGCATCCGGACAGATAACTATGGCTACACCTTC
TRBV6-1,NA,NA,TRBJ1-5,CASSDGDQPQHF,TGTGCCAGCAGTGACGGGGATCAGCCCCAGCATTTT
TRBV5-1,NA,NA,TRBJ2-5,CASSLQGQETQYF,TGCGCCAGCAGCTTACAGGGCCAAGAGACCCAGTACTTC
TRBV30,TRBD1,NA,TRBJ2-5,CAWSRPTGGVETQYF,TGTGCCTGGTCGCGTCCGACAGGGGGAGTAGAGACCCAGTACTTC
TRBV10-3,NA,NA,TRBJ2-7,CAISEGGDEQYF,TGTGCCATCAGTGAGGGAGGGGACGAGCAGTACTTC
TRBV7-2,NA,NA,TRBJ1-5,CASSFAGAKPQHF,TGTGCCAGCAGCTTTGCAGGGGCAAAGCCCCAGCATTTT
TRBV7-2,NA,few,TRBJ2-7,CASSSPGRGGEQYF,TGTGCCAGCAGCTCTCCTGGACGGGGTGGTGAGCAGTACTTC
TRBV7-9,TRBD2,few,TRBJ2-1,CASSYLRLAGYNEQFF,TGTGCCAGCAGCTACCTTCGACTAGCGGGGTACAATGAGCAGTTCTTC
TRBV5-5,NA,NA,TRBJ1-2,CASSLVGGTNYGYTF,TGTGCCAGCAGCTTGGTGGGAGGAACTAACTATGGCTACACCTTC
TRBV24-1,TRBD1,few,TRBJ2-5,CATSDPGQGQETQYF,TGTGCCACCAGTGATCCGGGACAGGGCCAAGAGACCCAGTACTTC
TRBV5-1,NA,NA,TRBJ2-5,CASSRKPPEETQYF,TGCGCCAGCAGTCGCAAGCCTCCTGAAGAGACCCAGTACTTC
TRBV4-3,NA,once,TRBJ2-5,CASSQDPLEQETQYF,TGCGCCAGCAGCCAAGATCCACTAGAACAAGAGACCCAGTACTTC
TRBV28,TRBD1,NA,TRBJ2-7,CATTGRQGSYEQYF,TGTGCCACCACCGGTAGACAGGGCTCCTACGAGCAGTACTTC
TRBV9,NA,once,TRBJ2-5,CASSGGAQETQYF,TGTGCCAGCAGCGGGGGCGCCCAAGAGACCCAGTACTTC
TRBV6-5,TRBD1,once,TRBJ2-7,CASSYRQGGDEQYF,TGTGCCAGCAGTTACAGACAGGGTGGCGACGAGCAGTACTTC
TRBV4-3,TRBD1,NA,TRBJ2-3,CASSQEKPGQGTDTQYF,TGCGCCAGCAGCCAAGAGAAACCGGGACAGGGCACAGATACGCAGTATTTT
TRBV18,NA,NA,TRBJ1-1,CASIAGTPNTEAFF,TGTGCCAGCATCGCCGGGACTCCGAACACTGAAGCTTTCTTT
TRBV4-2,NA,NA,TRBJ2-5,CASSQSSGQVGETQYF,TGTGCCAGCAGCCAAAGCTCCGGTCAGGTCGGAGAGACCCAGTACTTC
TRBV7-2,TRBD1,NA,TRBJ2-2,CASSPRTGSNTGELFF,TGTGCCAGCAGCCCACGGACAGGATCGAACACCGGGGAGCTGTTTTTT
TRBV5-1,TRBD1,NA,TRBJ2-5,CASSPGQGRQTQYF,TGCGCCAGCAGCCCGGGACAGGGTCGTCAGACCCAGTACTTC
TRBV5-6,TRBD1,NA,TRBJ2-7,CASSSGTGVVYEQYF,TGTGCCAGCAGCTCTGGGACAGGGGTAGTCTACGAGCAGTACTTC
TRBV10-3,TRBD2,NA,TRBJ2-5,CAISASSGEKETQYF,TGTGCCATCAGTGCGTCTAGCGGAGAGAAAGAGACCCAGTACTTC
TRBV2,TRBD2,NA,TRBJ2-7,CASRKGLAAYEQYF,TGTGCCAGCAGAAAGGGACTAGCCGCCTACGAGCAGTACTTC
TRBV19,NA,NA,TRBJ1-4,CASSRAATNEKLFF,TGTGCCAGTAGTCGAGCGGCAACTAATGAAAAACTGTTTTTT
TRBV7-2,NA,NA,TRBJ2-7,CASSLEQGYEQYF,TGTGCCAGCAGCTTGGAACAGGGCTACGAGCAGTACTTC
TRBV11-2,NA,NA,TRBJ2-1,CASSLAGTYNEQFF,TGTGCCAGCAGCTTGGCGGGTACCTACAATGAGCAGTTCTTC